A single sample gave rise to the 21 T cell receptor beta chains below, sequenced in a study of blood T cell repertoires in COVID-19. Measured with immunoSEQ multiplex PCR; TCRdb has only the in-frame clones, and not every one. The table includes approximately 90,000 clones, 70% to 90% detected once. The sequenced material came from peripheral blood. The receptors stem from a human donor with acute or convalescent COVID-19. The donor label of this sample is uncertain.

This clone was picked up one time. The V gene is TRBV28, the J gene TRBJ1-2, with 10 bases aligning to TRBD1. Germline V gene lookup returns CDR1 MDHEN and CDR2 SYDVKM. The CDR3 has 15 residues. Unmatched junction bases numbered 5, after V lost 3 bases and J lost 4 bases. The CDR3 DNA is TGTGCCAGCAGTTTCGGACAGGGGGGTGCCTATGGCTACACCTTC. Protein sequence: CASSFGQGGAYGYTF.

This chain uses TRBV28 with TRBJ1-2; the match to TRBD1 covers 8 bases. The J segment lost 6 bases and the V segment lost 5 bases, leaving 5 bases of the junction unmatched. Germline V gene lookup returns CDR1 MDHEN and CDR2 SYDVKM. This CDR3 is 13 amino acids long. CDR3 nucleotide sequence: TGTGCCAGCAGTACGGACAGGGCGGATGGCTACACCTTC. It specifies CASSTDRADGYTF.

This clone was detected a few times. The V and J genes are TRBV7-9 and TRBJ2-7; D might be TRBD1 (6 bases). Germline CDR1 SEHNR, CDR2 FQNEAQ (reference sequence). Between the trimmed V and J ends, which lost 5 bases and 9 bases, there was a span of 20 bases. The CDR3 is made up of 14 amino acids. CDR3 amino acids: CASSLTGAALGQYF. For the CDR3, the DNA is TGTGCCAGCAGCCTGACAGGAGCCGCTTTAGGGCAGTACTTC.

The chain recombines TRBV4-2 with TRBJ1-4; the match to TRBD1 covers 9 bases. CDR3 size: 15 residues. Germline V gives CDR1 LGHNA, CDR2 YNFKEQ. With V trimmed by 4 bases and J by 7 bases, 7 bases remained unmatched. Here the CDR3 reads CASSRAGQGVEKLFF. DNA for the CDR3: TGTGCCAGCAGCCGAGCGGGACAGGGAGTTGAAAAACTGTTTTTT.

The chain links TRBV2 to TRBJ1-1, with 10 bases lining up with TRBD1. Looked up from germline, CDR1 is SNHLY and CDR2 is FYNNEI. The CDR3 contains 13 residues. Trimming took 5 bases from V and 8 from J; bases not matched to a gene: 5. The CDR3 bases are TGTGCCAGCAGTAAGACAGGGGGCCAAGAAGCTTTCTTT. Its translation: CASSKTGGQEAFF. The variable domain in full, completed from reference TRBV2 and TRBJ1-1, reads EPEVTQTPSHQVTQMGQEVILRCVPISNHLYFYWYRQILGQKVEFLVSFYNNEISEKSEIFDDQFSVERPDGSNFTLKIRSTKLEDSAMYFCASSKTGGQEAFFGQGTRLTVV.

The chain is built from TRBV27 and TRBJ2-5; a possible D gene is TRBD2 (6 bases). CDR3 length: 14 amino acids. Trimming pared 5 bases from V and 5 bases from J, leaving 15 bases between. Germline V lookup: CDR1 MNHEY, CDR2 SMNVEV (reference sequence). CDR3 protein: CASSAQFGGETQYF. DNA of the CDR3: TGTGCCAGCAGTGCCCAGTTTGGGGGGGAGACCCAGTACTTC.

The V and J genes are TRBV28 and TRBJ2-5; a weak D match, TRBD1 (6 bases). Germline CDR1 and CDR2: MDHEN and SYDVKM. V lost 7 bases, J lost 2 bases, and 14 bases lay in between. The CDR3 contains 14 residues. In DNA form, the CDR3 reads TGTGCCAGCACCTCCAGCGACAGGCAAGAGACCCAGTACTTC. Protein product: CASTSSDRQETQYF. The full variable domain, its missing parts supplied by reference TRBV28 and TRBJ2-5, is DVKVTQSSRYLVKRTGEKVFLECVQDMDHENMFWYRQDPGLGLRLIYFSYDVKMKEKGDIPEGYSVSREKKERFSLILESASTNQTSMYLCASTSSDRQETQYFGPGTRLLVL.

This sequence joins TRBV18 and TRBJ2-3; 7 bases fit TRBD2. Germline CDR1 and CDR2: KGHSH and LQKENI. Losses at the gene ends were 0 bases for V and 0 bases for J; bases not matched to a gene: 3. This CDR3 is 16 amino acids long. The CDR3 coding sequence is TGTGCCAGCTCACCACCCCGAGCGGGGAGCACAGATACGCAGTATTTT. Translated: CASSPPRAGSTDTQYF.

V is TRBV5-1 and J is TRBJ1-1; D gene uncertain. V was cut by 1 base and J by 11 bases, with 9 bases left in between. CDR3 length: 11 residues. CDR1 and CDR2 (germline): SGHRS, YFSETQ. CDR3 DNA: TGCGCCAGCAGCTTGCTAGGATGGGCTTTCTTT. The encoded protein is CASSLLGWAFF.

The chain combines TRBV11-1 with TRBJ2-3; 11 bases are shared with TRBD2. This CDR3 contains 14 residues. J gave up 5 bases and V 2 bases, and 0 bases lay outside the gene matches. Germline CDR1 and CDR2: SGHAT and FQDESV (reference sequence). In nucleotides, the CDR3 is TGTGCCAGCAGCTTAACTAGCGGGGGAGATACGCAGTATTTT. Protein: CASSLTSGGDTQYF.

This chain uses TRBV3-1 (or the pseudogene TRBV3-2) with TRBJ1-5, with a possible D match to TRBD1 (5 bases). V dropped 1 base and J dropped 5 bases, with 18 bases sitting between them. CDR3 size: 17 residues. The germline V gene has CDR1 LGHDT and CDR2 YNNKEL (reference sequence). In nucleotides, the CDR3 is TGTGCCAGCAGCCAAGGGAGGCGGGGGGGGGAAGATCAGCCCCAGCATTTT. This gives the protein CASSQGRRGGEDQPQHF.

The chain recombines TRBV10-2 with TRBJ2-3; 10 bases map to TRBD2. Germline CDR1 is WSHSY and CDR2 is SAAADI. V shed 0 bases, J shed 0 bases, and the junction held 9 bases outside the gene matches. The CDR3 has 19 amino acids. In DNA, the CDR3 is TGCGCCAGCAGTGAGTCGGTGTTAGCGGGGGGCTCCAGCACAGATACGCAGTATTTT. Protein: CASSESVLAGGSSTDTQYF.

The J gene is TRBJ1-6, the V gene TRBV5-5, with D hard to call. With 3 bases removed from V and 8 bases from J, the gap between germline ends came to 9 bases. The CDR3 covers 13 residues. Germline-derived CDR1 and CDR2 are SGHKS and YYEKEE (reference sequence). CDR3: CASSSLADSPLHF. DNA of the CDR3: TGTGCCAGCAGCTCTCTAGCGGATTCACCCCTCCACTTT.

V is TRBV21-1 and J is TRBJ1-1. TRBV21-1 is a documented pseudogene. CDR3 size: 11 residues. CDR3 nucleotides: TGTGCCAGCAGCCCCCGGGTGAGAGCTTTCTTT. Its translation is CASSPRVRAFF.

J is TRBJ2-5 and V is TRBV2, with 7 bases aligning to TRBD2. Germline V gives CDR1 SNHLY, CDR2 FYNNEI. The V and J ends lost 7 bases and 5 bases, in that order; junction bases with no gene match: 4. This CDR3 is built from 12 residues. DNA for the CDR3: TGTGCCAGCAAGCGGGGTTGGGAGACCCAGTACTTC. The encoded protein is CASKRGWETQYF.

The rearrangement uses TRBV5-1 and TRBJ2-2, with 9 bases identical to TRBD2. The J segment lost 0 bases and the V segment lost 4 bases, leaving 1 base of the junction unmatched. CDR3 length: 15 residues. Germline CDR1 is SGHRS and CDR2 is YFSETQ. The CDR3 spells CASSLAGSNTGELFF. CDR3 bases: TGCGCCAGCAGCCTAGCGGGGTCGAACACCGGGGAGCTGTTTTTT.

To note about this clone: Different DNA sequences within this sample yield the same CDR3. The rearrangement uses TRBV11-2 and TRBJ1-1; no clear D gene. Germline V gene data show CDR1 as SGHAT and CDR2 as FQNNGV. The CDR3 runs to 13 residues. V gave up 2 bases and J gave up 7 bases, with 11 bases separating them. CDR3 sequence reads: CASSLNRVGEAFF. CDR3 nucleotide sequence: TGTGCCAGCAGCTTAAACAGAGTGGGTGAAGCTTTCTTT.

The gene calls are TRBV4-2 and TRBJ2-3; TRBD2 might be the D (5 bases). V lost 4 bases and J 0 bases, leaving 17 bases between the germline ends. Germline V lookup: CDR1 LGHNA, CDR2 YNFKEQ. The CDR3 extends over 17 amino acids. CDR3 sequence: CASSREHGGSSTDTQYF. The CDR3 DNA reads TGTGCCAGCAGCCGAGAGCATGGCGGGTCGAGCACAGATACGCAGTATTTT.

The chain is built from TRBV7-6 and TRBJ1-1; no definite D call. This CDR3 is built from 13 residues. The germline V gene encodes CDR1 SGHVS and CDR2 FNYEAQ. V was clipped by 5 bases and J by 1 base, with 8 bases between them. Here the CDR3 DNA reads TGTGCCAGCAGCCGAGGAGAGAACACTGAAGCTTTCTTT. It is translated as CASSRGENTEAFF.

This chain joins TRBV5-1 and TRBJ2-1; 7 bases are shared with TRBD2. The J segment lost 5 bases and the V segment lost 7 bases, leaving 18 bases of the junction unmatched. Germline V gene sequence: CDR1 SGHRS, CDR2 YFSETQ. This CDR3 has 17 residues. CDR3 nucleotides: TGCGCCAGCTCCCCCCGCTACTCATCTAGCGGACACAATGAGCAGTTCTTC. Translation gives CASSPRYSSSGHNEQFF.

This clone was recorded once. CDR3 sequence: CASSSDREGTEAFF. CDR3 coding DNA: TGTGCCAGCAGCTCAGACAGGGAAGGGACTGAAGCTTTCTTT. The chain uses TRBV11-1 and TRBJ1-1, with TRBD1 matching over 7 bases. The CDR3 runs 14 residues. The J segment lost 5 bases and the V segment lost 4 bases, leaving 7 bases of the junction unmatched. Germline loops: CDR1 SGHAT, CDR2 FQDESV (reference sequence).